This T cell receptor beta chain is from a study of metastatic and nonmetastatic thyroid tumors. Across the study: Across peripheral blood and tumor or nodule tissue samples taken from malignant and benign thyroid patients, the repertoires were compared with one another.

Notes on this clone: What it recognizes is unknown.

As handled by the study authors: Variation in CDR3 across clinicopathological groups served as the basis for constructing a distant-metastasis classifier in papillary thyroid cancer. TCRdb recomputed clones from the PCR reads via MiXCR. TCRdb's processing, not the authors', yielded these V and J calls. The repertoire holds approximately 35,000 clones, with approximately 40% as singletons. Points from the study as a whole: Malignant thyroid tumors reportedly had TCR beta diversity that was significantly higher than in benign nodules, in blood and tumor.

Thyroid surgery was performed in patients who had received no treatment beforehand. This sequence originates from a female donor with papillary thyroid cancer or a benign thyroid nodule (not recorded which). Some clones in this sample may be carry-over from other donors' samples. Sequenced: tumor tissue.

CDR3 sequence: CASRCYYEQYF. DNA of the CDR3: TGTGCCAGCAGGTGCTACTACGAGCAGTACTTC. This rearrangement joins TRBV27 to TRBJ2-7, with D unclear. Germline values: CDR1 MNHEY, CDR2 SMNVEV (reference sequence). The CDR3 consists of 11 residues. Trimming cost V 6 bases and J 3 bases, with 6 bases left between them.